A selection of T cell receptor beta chains follows, all from one sample in a study of T cell responses to AZD1222 COVID-19 vaccine. The assay was immunoSEQ multiplex PCR, and TCRdb's table has in-frame clones only and misses some. The sample consists of 90,000 to 130,000 clones, 86% of them appearing once. The sample here was peripheral blood, taken on day 0 of AZD1222 vaccination. The receptors shown here come from an adult in good health. CDR3s include the opening cysteine and the closing phenylalanine or tryptophan. D genes are given only for firm matches. Clone size is given for some rows only: seen once, a few or many times, or a class if the clone is expanded.

d_call clone_size j_call v_call cdr3_nt cdr3_aa
NA once TRBJ1-6 TRBV27 TGTGCCAGCAGGGACCCCGATTCGACCCTCCACTTT CASRDPDSTLHF
TRBD2 NA TRBJ2-7 TRBV7-2 TGTGCCAGCAGCCCCAGCGGCGGGGGGGGCTACGAGCAGTACTTC CASSPSGGGGYEQYF
NA few TRBJ1-6 TRBV21-1 TGTGTCCTGCCGTTTCCCTATTCACCCCTCCACTTT CVLPFPYSPLHF
TRBD1 NA TRBJ1-1 TRBV5-4 TGTGCCAGCAGCTCATCCGGGACAGACACTGAAGCTTTCTTT CASSSSGTDTEAFF
TRBD1 NA TRBJ1-2 TRBV15 TGTGCCACCAGCAGAGATCTTGGGGACAGGGGCTTCTATGGCTACACCTTC CATSRDLGDRGFYGYTF
TRBD1 once TRBJ1-1 TRBV2 TGTGCCAGCAGAAGCGGACAGGGATGGACTGAAGCTTTCTTT CASRSGQGWTEAFF
TRBD1 NA TRBJ2-4 TRBV2 TGTGCCAGCAGTGAAGAAGGCAGGGGGCGAGCCAAAAACATTCAGTACTTC CASSEEGRGRAKNIQYF
NA NA TRBJ2-7 TRBV7-9 TGTGCCAGCAGCGCGTATCTCTACGAGCAGTACTTC CASSAYLYEQYF
TRBD1 NA TRBJ1-5 TRBV6-1 TGTGCCAGCAGTGAAGCCTACAGGGGGAATCAGCCCCAGCATTTT CASSEAYRGNQPQHF
NA once TRBJ1-5 TRBV29-1 TGCAGCATGGAAACTCGCCTTAGCAATCAGCCCCAGCATTTT CSMETRLSNQPQHF
TRBD2 NA TRBJ2-3 TRBV5-4 TGTGCCAGCAGTTTGGCGGGGGGGCTTCCTGGGGATACGCAGTATTTT CASSLAGGLPGDTQYF
NA NA TRBJ2-5 TRBV9 TGTGCCAGCAGCGTAGAAGGGGCAGAGACCCAGTACTTC CASSVEGAETQYF
NA NA TRBJ1-2 TRBV30 TGTGCCTGGAGCCCTCTAGCTAACTATGGCTACACCTTC CAWSPLANYGYTF
TRBD2 NA TRBJ2-7 TRBV5-5 TGTGCCAGCAGCGCCGGGACTAGCGGGAACTACGAGCAGTACTTC CASSAGTSGNYEQYF
NA NA TRBJ1-4 TRBV5-6 TGTGCCAGCAGCCCGGGGGGACGGGCTAATGAAAAACTGTTTTTT CASSPGGRANEKLFF
NA NA TRBJ1-4 TRBV19 TGTGCCAGTCAGGACTTAAATGAAAAACTGTTTTTT CASQDLNEKLFF
TRBD1 NA TRBJ1-2 TRBV28 TGTGCCAGCAGTCTGACAGGGCGGTGGTATGGCTACACCTTC CASSLTGRWYGYTF
NA NA TRBJ1-5 TRBV28 TGTGCCAGCAGTTTTTGGGAGCAGCCCCAGCATTTT CASSFWEQPQHF
TRBD1 NA TRBJ1-3 TRBV7-2 TGTGCCAGCAGCCCCCAACGGGACAGAACCTCTGGAAACACCATATATTTT CASSPQRDRTSGNTIYF
TRBD1 NA TRBJ1-6 TRBV14 TGTGCCAGCAGCCGGGACAGCCCAAATTCACCCCTCCACTTT CASSRDSPNSPLHF
NA NA TRBJ2-2 TRBV28 TGTGCCAGCAGCCTGGGACAGAACACCGGGGAGCTGTTTTTT CASSLGQNTGELFF
TRBD1 NA TRBJ1-5 TRBV7-2 TGTGCCAGCAGCTCCCGGACAGGGGTGAGCAATCAGCCCCAGCATTTT CASSSRTGVSNQPQHF
NA NA TRBJ1-6 TRBV18 TGTGCCAGCTCACCACGGACAGTCGAGTATTCACCCCTCCACTTT CASSPRTVEYSPLHF
NA few TRBJ1-2 TRBV12-3/TRBV12-4 TGTGCCAGCAGTAGGAGGGAGGGCGGCTACACCTTC CASSRREGGYTF
NA few TRBJ1-1 TRBV29-1 TGCAGCGTCGGGTTAATGAACACTGAAGCTTTCTTT CSVGLMNTEAFF
TRBD1 few TRBJ2-7 TRBV28 TGTGCCAGCAGTTTACGGGGACAGGTCGGCGAGCAGTACTTC CASSLRGQVGEQYF
NA NA TRBJ1-2 TRBV3-1/TRBV3-2 TGTGCCAGCAGCGCCCGGTTTGGCTACACCTTC CASSARFGYTF
NA NA TRBJ1-2 TRBV5-5 TGTGCCAGCAGCTTCGGGGGTTCCTATGGCTACACCTTC CASSFGGSYGYTF
NA NA TRBJ2-5 TRBV19 TGTGCCAGTAGTGTAGCCCAAGAGACCCAGTACTTC CASSVAQETQYF
NA NA TRBJ1-3 TRBV19 TGTGCCAGTAGTACTTCACTGATAGGAAACACCATATATTTT CASSTSLIGNTIYF
TRBD2 NA TRBJ2-3 TRBV6-1 TGTGCCAGCAGTGAAGCGGCGGGGGTAAGGACAGATACGCAGTATTTT CASSEAAGVRTDTQYF
NA NA TRBJ2-1 TRBV7-9 TGTGCCAGCAGCTTAGGGGTCGATGAGCAGTTCTTC CASSLGVDEQFF
NA NA TRBJ2-2 TRBV6-2/TRBV6-3 TGTGCCAGCAGTCAAATACCGGGACGGATGATGTTAACGAACACCGGGGAGCTGTTTTTT CASSQIPGRMMLTNTGELFF
NA NA TRBJ2-1 TRBV4-1 TGCGCCAGCAGCCCGGTGAGACTGCTCATCTACAATGAGCAGTTCTTC CASSPVRLLIYNEQFF
NA NA TRBJ1-2 TRBV4-3 TGCGCCAGCAGCTTCCAACCTTCGGAGGACCCCTATGGCTACACCTTC CASSFQPSEDPYGYTF
NA NA TRBJ2-2 TRBV7-3 TGTGCCAGCAGCTTATTGGCCTCCAGCACCGGGGAGCTGTTTTTT CASSLLASSTGELFF
TRBD1 once TRBJ1-6 TRBV10-3 TGTGCCATCAGGGGACAGGCCTCTAATTCACCCCTCCACTTT CAIRGQASNSPLHF
TRBD1 NA TRBJ2-7 TRBV28 TGTGCCAGCAGGGCCCGGGACAGGGGAACCCTTGACGAGCAGTACTTC CASRARDRGTLDEQYF
TRBD2 NA TRBJ2-2 TRBV5-1 TGCGCCAGCAGCTCCCGCCTTTGGGGGGGGACGAACACCGGGGAGCTGTTTTTT CASSSRLWGGTNTGELFF
NA NA TRBJ1-3 TRBV3-1/TRBV3-2 TGTGCCAGCAGCCCCCAATTAGTTAGTACCTCTGGAAACACCATATATTTT CASSPQLVSTSGNTIYF
NA few TRBJ1-2 TRBV30 TGTGCCTGGAGTAGATCCTATGGCTACACCTTC CAWSRSYGYTF
TRBD1 NA TRBJ1-1 TRBV2 TGTGCCAGCAGGAACTCCGACAGGGGGCGCTTCGGCACTGAAGCTTTCTTT CASRNSDRGRFGTEAFF
NA NA TRBJ2-6 TRBV11-3 TGTGCCAGCAGCCTAGGAGACGGTGACCCCTCTGGGGCCAACGTCCTGACTTTC CASSLGDGDPSGANVLTF
TRBD1 NA TRBJ2-3 TRBV9 TGTGCCAGCAGCGCAGGGACAGGGAGGACAGATACGCAGTATTTT CASSAGTGRTDTQYF
TRBD1 NA TRBJ1-1 TRBV28 TGTGCCAGCAGTCTCCCCAGGACAGGGGCCACTGAAGCTTTCTTT CASSLPRTGATEAFF